The rows below give T cell receptor beta chains drawn from one sample of a study of shared clonotypes between healthy human individuals. The repertoire was sequenced with immunoSEQ multiplex PCR; TCRdb's copy has only in-frame clones and lacks some. The table has about 2.2 million clones, 90% to 95% seen once. The sequenced material came from naive CD8+ T cells from PBMCs. All receptors derive from a man between 18 and 29 years old in good health. Some clones in this sample may be carry-over from other donors' samples. Each CDR3 is given with its conserved first and last residue. The D gene is left open where the match is weak.

D	J	V	DNA	CDR3
.	TRBJ1-1	TRBV27	TGTGCCAGCAGTTTATCGCCGGGGCTGAACACTGAAGCTTTCTTT	CASSLSPGLNTEAFF
.	TRBJ2-1	TRBV28	TGTGCCAGCAGTTCCTCGGGAGATATCGGCGATGAGCAGTTCTTC	CASSSSGDIGDEQFF
TRBD1	TRBJ2-3	TRBV10-3	TGTGCCATCAGTGAGTCCTCCGGGACAGGGCTAACAGATACGCAGTATTTT	CAISESSGTGLTDTQYF
TRBD1	TRBJ2-7	TRBV28	TGTGCCAGCAGATACCGGGACAGGGGACCCTATTCCTCCTACGAGCAGTACTTC	CASRYRDRGPYSSYEQYF
.	TRBJ2-2	TRBV27	TGTGCCAGCAGGGACGACGGCGGGGAGCTGTTTTTT	CASRDDGGELFF
TRBD1	TRBJ2-6	TRBV5-4	TGTGCCAGCAGCCCAGGACAGGGGGCTGGGGCCAACGTCCTGACTTTC	CASSPGQGAGANVLTF
TRBD1	TRBJ2-3	TRBV4-2	TGTGCCAGCAGCCCGCGGGACAGGGGCACAGATACGCAGTATTTT	CASSPRDRGTDTQYF
.	TRBJ1-2	TRBV5-4	TGTGCCAGCAGTGACGACTCTGGCTACACCTTC	CASSDDSGYTF
.	TRBJ2-1	TRBV4-3	TGCGCCAGCAGCCAAGATGGCCATGAGCAGTTCTTC	CASSQDGHEQFF
.	TRBJ2-1	TRBV7-9	TGTGCCAGCACCTCAGGGAATACTGAGCAGTTCTTC	CASTSGNTEQFF
.	TRBJ1-2	TRBV4-1	TGCGCCAGCAGCCAAGAGGCCGGAAATGGCTACACCTTC	CASSQEAGNGYTF
.	TRBJ2-3	TRBV6-5	TGTGCCAGCAGTTACTCGGGGGTAGCGGACACAGATACGCAGTATTTT	CASSYSGVADTDTQYF
.	TRBJ1-1	TRBV6-1	TGTGCCAGCAGTGAAAAAGCGGCAGGTAACACTGAAGCTTTCTTT	CASSEKAAGNTEAFF
TRBD2	TRBJ2-7	TRBV7-9	TGTGCCACTTCGGGGGGGCCCCCCGGGCAGTACTTC	CATSGGPPGQYF
TRBD1	TRBJ1-1	TRBV7-9	TGTGCCAGCAGCTCCGGACAGGGTAACACTGAAGCTTTCTTT	CASSSGQGNTEAFF
TRBD2	TRBJ2-1	TRBV10-3	TGTGCCATCAGTGAGGGGCTAGCGGAGGGGCAGTTCTTC	CAISEGLAEGQFF